This T cell receptor beta chain was observed in a study of OX40 agonist ivuxolimab in advanced cancers. Study as a whole: Ivuxolimab was administered intravenously to patients at 0.01 to 10 mg/kg every 2 weeks. Partial responses were recorded for three patients, including one with hepatocellular carcinoma and two with cutaneous melanoma.

The germline V gene encodes CDR1 SGHTS and CDR2 YDEGEE. The CDR3 extends over 13 amino acids. Trimming stripped 4 bases from V and 3 bases from J, with 11 bases between. No patient had autoimmune disease or received systemic immunosuppression. This clone was detected only a few times. TCRdb's copy holds only in-frame clones and misses some; the assay was immunoSEQ multiplex PCR. Among more than 80,000 clones listed, 86% were seen once. The origin of this receptor is an adult with an advanced solid tumor such as melanoma, head and neck, liver or kidney cancer. Sample: CD4+ or CD8+ T cells sorted from blood, taken in a trial of the OX40 agonist ivuxolimab. The chain employs TRBV5-8 and TRBJ2-7; D gene ambiguous. For the CDR3, the DNA is TGTGCCAGCAGCCGTCGGAAGGGCTACGAGCAGTACTTC. Amino acids: CASSRRKGYEQYF.